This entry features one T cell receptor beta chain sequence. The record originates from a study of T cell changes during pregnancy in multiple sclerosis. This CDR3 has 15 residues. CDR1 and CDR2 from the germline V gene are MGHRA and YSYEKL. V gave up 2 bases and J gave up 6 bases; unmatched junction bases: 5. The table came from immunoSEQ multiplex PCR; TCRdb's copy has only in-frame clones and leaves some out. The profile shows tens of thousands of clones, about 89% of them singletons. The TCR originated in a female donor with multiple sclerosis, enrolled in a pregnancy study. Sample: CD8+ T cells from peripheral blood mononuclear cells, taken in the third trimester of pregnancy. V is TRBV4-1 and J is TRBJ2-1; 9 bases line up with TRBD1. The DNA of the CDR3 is TGCGCCAGCAGCCAATCCACAGGGGGCTTCAATGAGCAGTTCTTC. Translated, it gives CASSQSTGGFNEQFF.